The 12 T cell receptor beta chains given below trace back to one sample, sequenced in a study of shared clonotypes between healthy human individuals. The assay was immunoSEQ multiplex PCR, and TCRdb's table has in-frame clones only and misses some. The sample has 1,500,000 or so clones; approximately 98.5% are singletons. The sequenced sample was naive CD4+ T cells sorted from blood. Described subset: CD45RA+ positively selected. The receptor set was obtained from a man in his thirties or forties in good health.

On this clone itself: Other nucleotide sequences from this sample produce the same CDR3. The gene calls are TRBV28 and TRBJ2-3, with 8 bases that match TRBD2. Germline CDR1 reads MDHEN; CDR2 reads SYDVKM. V was pared by 2 bases and J by 3 bases, with 1 base of the junction left unmatched. There are 14 residues in the CDR3. CDR3 sequence: CASSLAGGTDTQYF. In nucleotides, the CDR3 is TGTGCCAGCAGTTTAGCGGGAGGAACAGATACGCAGTATTTT.

The rearrangement links TRBV6-1 to TRBJ2-1; TRBD1 might be the D (6 bases). Looked up from germline, CDR1 is MNHNS and CDR2 is SASEGT. Trimming pared 7 bases from V and 5 bases from J, leaving 15 bases between. This CDR3 contains 14 residues. CDR3 DNA sequence: TGTGCCAGCAATCGACAGGTGAACAACAATGAGCAGTTCTTC. It is translated as CASNRQVNNNEQFF.

The rearrangement uses TRBV28 and TRBJ2-7, with D possibly being TRBD1 (6 bases). The V gene lost 7 bases and the J gene lost 3 bases, with 16 bases spanning the gap. The CDR3 length is 14 residues. Germline V gene lookup returns CDR1 MDHEN and CDR2 SYDVKM. CDR3 in DNA: TGTGCCAGCAATCCCCCAGGGGCCAGCTACGAGCAGTACTTC. It specifies CASNPPGASYEQYF.

The chain is built from TRBV7-2 and TRBJ2-5, with 12 bases aligning to TRBD2. Germline V gives CDR1 SGHTA, CDR2 FQGNSA. The CDR3 extends over 16 amino acids. Trimming cost V 11 bases and J 3 bases; bases outside gene matches: 13. CDR3 sequence reads: CAGQRSSGRGEETQYF. The CDR3 DNA reads as TGTGCCGGACAGAGATCTAGCGGGAGGGGAGAAGAGACCCAGTACTTC.

The chain links TRBV29-1 to TRBJ1-2; a possible D gene is TRBD1 (6 bases). V was shortened by 2 bases and J by 4 bases, with 20 bases between the two germline ends. The CDR3 length is 16 residues. Germline lookup yields CDR1 SQVTM and CDR2 ANQGSEA. The CDR3 DNA reads TGCAGCGTTGAAAATGGTGCGCTCAGGGGTGGCTATGGCTACACCTTC. This translates into CSVENGALRGGYGYTF.

V usage is TRBV5-5 and J usage is TRBJ2-5; tentative D call: TRBD1 (6 bases). The germline V gene has CDR1 SGHKS and CDR2 YYEKEE (reference sequence). CDR3 size: 14 residues. Trimming stripped 4 bases from V and 0 bases from J, with 10 bases between. CDR3 DNA: TGTGCCAGCAGCCGCGGACAGTACCAAGAGACCCAGTACTTC. Protein sequence: CASSRGQYQETQYF.

This chain connects TRBV11-2 to TRBJ2-7; no reliable D call. This CDR3 is 15 amino acids long. CDR1 and CDR2 from the germline V gene are SGHAT and FQNNGV. Trimming shortened V by 0 bases and J by 1 base, and 10 bases separated the two germline ends. DNA of the CDR3: TGTGCCAGCAGCTTAGATCGGTCCTTTTCCTACGAGCAGTACTTC. Amino acids: CASSLDRSFSYEQYF.

This clone was seen a single time. The chain combines TRBV18 with TRBJ2-7; D gene unclear. The V and J ends lost 3 bases and 0 bases respectively, with 12 bases between them. This CDR3 contains 15 residues. CDR1 and CDR2 (germline): KGHSH, LQKENI. In nucleotides, the CDR3 is TGTGCCAGCTCACCTATAGCCGAAAGCTCCTACGAGCAGTACTTC. It yields the protein CASSPIAESSYEQYF. The complete variable domain, with remaining parts taken from reference TRBV18 and TRBJ2-7, reads NAGVMQNPRHLVRRRGQEARLRCSPMKGHSHVYWYRQLPEEGLKFMVYLQKENIIDESGMPKERFSAEFPKEGPSILRIQQVVRGDSAAYFCASSPIAESSYEQYFGPGTRLTVT.

The count of this clone is one. The V and J genes are TRBV6-5 and TRBJ1-1; possible D gene TRBD1, 6 bases. Deletions cut 2 bases from V and 7 bases from J, with 14 bases between. The CDR3 is 14 amino acids. Germline lookup yields CDR1 MNHEY and CDR2 SVGAGI. The CDR3 region is CASSYAQGGGEAFF. CDR3 sequence (DNA): TGTGCCAGCAGTTACGCACAGGGAGGCGGTGAAGCTTTCTTT.

The chain combines TRBV6-6 with TRBJ2-3, with TRBD2 matching over 13 bases. Germline lookup yields CDR1 MNHNY and CDR2 SVGAGI (reference sequence). V trimming: 7 bases; J trimming: 4 bases; junction bases outside the gene matches: 5. There are 15 residues in the CDR3. CDR3 in amino acids: CASNSGLAGADTQYF. Written as DNA, the CDR3 is TGTGCCAGCAACTCAGGACTAGCGGGAGCAGATACGCAGTATTTT.

V and J are TRBV5-1 and TRBJ2-1, with 7 bases fitting TRBD2. In germline, CDR1 is SGHRS, CDR2 YFSETQ. CDR3 size: 15 residues. Trimming took 4 bases from V and 4 from J; bases not matched to a gene: 8. The CDR3 reads CASSEQGLQYNEQFF. CDR3 nucleotide sequence: TGCGCCAGCAGCGAGCAGGGACTACAGTACAATGAGCAGTTCTTC.

The chain joins TRBV10-2 to TRBJ2-7; 8 bases line up with TRBD1. V was clipped by 1 base and J by 0 bases; unmatched bases: 5. The CDR3 is 16 residues long. The germline CDR1 and CDR2 sequences are WSHSY and SAAADI. The CDR3 loop is CASSEWTGLPSYEQYF. CDR3 coding DNA: TGCGCCAGCAGTGAGTGGACAGGGCTCCCCTCCTACGAGCAGTACTTC.